The clone carrying this T cell receptor beta chain was detected only a few times. Its antigen is unidentified. The method was immunoSEQ multiplex PCR; TCRdb's version includes in-frame clones alone and lacks a portion of them. The sample shows about 81,000 clones, almost 85% of them seen only once. This specimen comes from a study of a mutant IDH1 vaccine in newly diagnosed glioma. Turning to the study itself: All eight of the vaccinations patients received fell in weeks 1, 3, 5, 7, 11, 15, 19 and 23. Commencement of vaccination occurred 4-6 weeks following radiotherapy alone, or concurrently with temozolomide cycles.

As for time point: week 23, last vaccination. The vaccine gave 300 ug of a 20-mer mutant IDH1 peptide subcutaneously per dose. Astrocytomas found in donors were new, WHO grade 3 or 4, IDH1-mutant and ATRX-lost. J lost 5 bases, V lost 6 bases, and 5 bases had no gene match. CDR1 and CDR2 from the germline V gene are GTSNPN and SVGIG (reference sequence). The CDR3 contains 12 residues. This clonotype was sampled from a man aged 25 to 45 with glioma. Some clones in this sample may be carry-over from other donors' samples. The chain links TRBV30 to TRBJ2-7; 9 bases are shared with TRBD1. The specimen comprised PBMCs, sampled from a glioma patient whose treatment included an IDH1 peptide vaccine. This CDR3 is CACRDRVNEQYF. In nucleotides, the CDR3 is TGTGCCTGTCGGGACAGGGTAAACGAGCAGTACTTC. Full variable domain (outside the CDR3, taken from reference TRBV30 and TRBJ2-7): SQTIHQWPATLVQPVGSPLSLECTVEGTSNPNLYWYRQAAGRGLQLLFYSVGIGQISSEVPQNLSASRPQDRQFILSSKKLLLSDSGFYLCACRDRVNEQYFGPGTRLTVT.